Listed here is a single T cell receptor (beta chain). Its specificity is not known. Sequenced by immunoSEQ multiplex PCR; TCRdb stores in-frame clones only, minus some. The data show 110,000 to 150,000 clones, 85% to 95% seen once. This sample is drawn from a study of CD4+ T cells in melanoma. Findings and caveats of the study: CD8+ T cell, macrophage and B cell function reportedly correlated with neoantigen-specific CD4+ T cells. Neoantigen-specific CD4+ T cells in melanoma reportedly had diverse differentiation states.

The CDR3 sequence is 12 residues long. This rearrangement joins TRBV21-1 to TRBJ1-6. TRBV21-1 is recorded as a pseudogene. The origin of this receptor is a human donor with melanoma. The CDR3: CARAHYNSPLHF. The DNA of the CDR3 is TGTGCCCGGGCCCACTATAATTCACCCCTCCACTTT.